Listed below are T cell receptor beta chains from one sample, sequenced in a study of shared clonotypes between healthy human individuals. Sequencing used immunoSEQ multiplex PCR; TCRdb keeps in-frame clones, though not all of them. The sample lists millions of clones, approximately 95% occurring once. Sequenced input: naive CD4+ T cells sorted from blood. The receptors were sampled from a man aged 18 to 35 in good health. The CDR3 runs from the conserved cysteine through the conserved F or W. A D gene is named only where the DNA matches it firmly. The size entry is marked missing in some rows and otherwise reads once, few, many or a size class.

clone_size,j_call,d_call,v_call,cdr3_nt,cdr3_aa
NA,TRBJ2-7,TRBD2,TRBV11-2,TGTGCCAGCAGCCGTATAGGGAGGGGCCCTTCCTACGAGCAGTACTTC,CASSRIGRGPSYEQYF
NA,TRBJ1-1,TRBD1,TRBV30,TGTGCCTGGCGGGACAGGGGCCGGGGGGAGACTGAAGCTTTCTTT,CAWRDRGRGETEAFF
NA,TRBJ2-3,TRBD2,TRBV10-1,TGCGCCAGCAGTGCGACTAGCGGGAGTCGCACAGATACGCAGTATTTT,CASSATSGSRTDTQYF
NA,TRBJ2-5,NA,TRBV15,TGTGCCACCAGCAGAGATCAGGAAGAGACCCAGTACTTC,CATSRDQEETQYF
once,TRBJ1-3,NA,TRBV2,TGTGCCAGCAATGTCGGGACAACTGGAAACACCATATATTTT,CASNVGTTGNTIYF
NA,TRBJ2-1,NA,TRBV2,TGTGCCAGCAGTGAATGGCGGGAAAACCCACCCAGTGAGCAGTTCTTC,CASSEWRENPPSEQFF
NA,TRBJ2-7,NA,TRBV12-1,TGTGCCAGCAGCTTTAATCGGGTGACCCCCAACGAGCAGTACTTC,CASSFNRVTPNEQYF
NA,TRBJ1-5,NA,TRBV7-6,TGTGCCAGCAGCTTAGTCGGAGGCGATCAGCCCCAGCATTTT,CASSLVGGDQPQHF
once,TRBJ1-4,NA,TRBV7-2,TGTGCCAGCAGCTCGAGCGGCGGGGCAACTAATGAAAAACTGTTTTTT,CASSSSGGATNEKLFF
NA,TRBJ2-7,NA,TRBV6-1,TGTGCCAGCAGTGCGGAGACAGTGGGAGCCTACGAGCAGTACTTC,CASSAETVGAYEQYF
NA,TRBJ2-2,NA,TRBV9,TGTGCCAGCAGCGTAGATGGGTCGGGGGAGCTGTTTTTT,CASSVDGSGELFF
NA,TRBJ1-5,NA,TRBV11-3,TGTGCCAGCAGCTTTGAGGGCGGCGATAGCAATCAGCCCCAGCATTTT,CASSFEGGDSNQPQHF